This T cell receptor (beta chain) is drawn from a study of T cell responses to AZD1222 COVID-19 vaccine. Study-level results: Only five to seven individuals given AZD1222 were seropositive at baseline.

V was pared by 6 bases and J by 8 bases, with 14 bases of the junction left unmatched. CDR1 and CDR2 (germline): SGHTS, YDEGEE. The CDR3 extends over 15 amino acids. TCRdb's copy holds only in-frame clones and misses some; the assay was immunoSEQ multiplex PCR. This sample has over 120,000 clones, with around nine tenths found just once. With respect to this clone: The target antigen is unknown.

This sequence joins TRBV5-8 and TRBJ2-5; 9 bases fit TRBD1. The sample consisted of peripheral blood, taken on day 0 of AZD1222 vaccination. The sequence derives from an adult in good health. The CDR3: CASTVRTGVHLTQYF. DNA of the CDR3: TGTGCCAGCACCGTTAGGACAGGGGTCCATCTAACCCAGTACTTC.